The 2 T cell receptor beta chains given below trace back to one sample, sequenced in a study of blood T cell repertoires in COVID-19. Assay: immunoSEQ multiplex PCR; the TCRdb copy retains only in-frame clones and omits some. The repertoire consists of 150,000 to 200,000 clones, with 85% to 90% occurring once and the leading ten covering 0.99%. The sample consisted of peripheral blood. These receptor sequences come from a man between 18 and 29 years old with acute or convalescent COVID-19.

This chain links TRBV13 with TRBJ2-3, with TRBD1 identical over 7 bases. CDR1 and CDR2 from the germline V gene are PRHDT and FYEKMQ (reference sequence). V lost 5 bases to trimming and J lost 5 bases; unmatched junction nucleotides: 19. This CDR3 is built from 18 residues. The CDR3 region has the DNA TGTGCCAGCAGCGAGGGGGCATTGGGGGCCCGTCGCAGAGATACGCAGTATTTT. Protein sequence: CASSEGALGARRRDTQYF.

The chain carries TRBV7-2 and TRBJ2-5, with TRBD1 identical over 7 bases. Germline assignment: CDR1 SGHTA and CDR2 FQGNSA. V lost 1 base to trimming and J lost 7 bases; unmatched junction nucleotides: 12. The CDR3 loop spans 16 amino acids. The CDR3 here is CASSLGNRGSWGTQYF. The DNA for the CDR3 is TGTGCCAGCAGCTTAGGAAACAGGGGAAGCTGGGGGACCCAGTACTTC. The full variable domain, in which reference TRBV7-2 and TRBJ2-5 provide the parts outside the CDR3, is GAGVSQSPSNKVTEKGKDVELRCDPISGHTALYWYRQSLGQGLEFLIYFQGNSAPDKSGLPSDRFSAERTGGSVSTLTIQRTQQEDSAVYLCASSLGNRGSWGTQYFGPGTRLLVL.